This T cell receptor beta chain came from a study of blood T cell repertoires in COVID-19. Original handling: It was from reference gene primer amplification that nucleated cell counts were estimated. Some clones are missing from TCRdb's copy, which holds only in-frame ones; the method was immunoSEQ multiplex PCR. The V and J calls and clone size are taken from that table; D and trimming were inferred from the DNA. The table has some 340,000 clones, less than 90% seen once. V was pared by 3 bases and J by 4 bases, with 18 bases between. Germline values: CDR1 KGHSH, CDR2 LQKENI. This CDR3 is built from 16 residues.

The sample taken for sequencing was PBMCs or T cells enriched from blood (not recorded which). The TCR originated in a woman aged 45-65 years who had recovered from COVID-19. The chain has TRBV18 and TRBJ1-1, with D tentatively TRBD1 (6 bases). CDR3 in amino acids: CASSPGSGEGVTEAFF. As DNA, the CDR3 is TGTGCCAGCTCACCCGGATCGGGGGAGGGGGTCACTGAAGCTTTCTTT.